A selection of T cell receptor beta chains follows, all from one sample in a study of radiation and T cells in renal cell carcinoma. Repertoires were generated with immunoSEQ multiplex PCR, while TCRdb's copy carries only in-frame clones and drops some. The sample comprises around 94,000 clones, around nine tenths of which are singletons, and over 6% rests with the top ten. The sample here was blood, taken from a patient whose treatment included radiotherapy and nephrectomy. The receptors here all came from a man between 45 and 60 years old with renal cell carcinoma. The CDR3 runs from the conserved cysteine through the conserved F or W. The D gene is left open where the match is weak. Only some rows state a clone size, as once, few, many or a class for expanded clones.

len	v_gene	abundance	d_gene	j_gene	CDR3aa	CDR3nt
14	TRBV4-2	.	.	TRBJ2-7	CASSQGLSTYEQYF	TGTGCCAGCAGCCAAGGACTTTCTACTTACGAGCAGTACTTC
17	TRBV9	.	TRBD2	TRBJ2-3	CASSRTHTSGSTDTQYF	TGTGCCAGCAGCCGTACGCACACTAGCGGGAGCACAGATACGCAGTATTTT
14	TRBV28	.	.	TRBJ1-1	CASSLALLNTEAFF	TGTGCCAGCAGTTTAGCCCTTCTGAATACTGAAGCTTTCTTT
17	TRBV2	.	TRBD1	TRBJ2-5	CASKPTGGAGFQETQYF	TGTGCCAGCAAACCGACAGGGGGGGCTGGATTCCAAGAGACCCAGTACTTC
17	TRBV7-8	.	TRBD2	TRBJ2-3	CASSSKRLAVSGGTQYF	TGTGCCAGCAGCTCTAAGAGACTAGCGGTATCCGGGGGTACGCAGTATTTT
14	TRBV29-1	.	.	TRBJ1-2	CSVLVIGPNYGYTF	TGCAGCGTACTAGTTATCGGACCTAACTATGGCTACACCTTC
11	TRBV10-3	.	.	TRBJ1-1	CASVLGGEAFF	TGTGCCAGCGTCTTGGGGGGGGAGGCTTTCTTT
11	TRBV27	.	.	TRBJ2-3	CASSEADTQYF	TGTGCCAGCTCCGAGGCAGATACGCAGTATTTT
20	TRBV9	.	TRBD2	TRBJ2-3	CASSPRPGLAGGPSTDTQYF	TGTGCCAGCAGCCCCCGACCCGGACTAGCGGGGGGGCCTAGCACAGATACGCAGTATTTT
17	TRBV19	.	TRBD2	TRBJ2-1	CASSIESSGRAWNEQFF	TGTGCCAGTAGTATAGAATCTTCCGGGAGGGCCTGGAATGAGCAGTTCTTC
14	TRBV10-3	.	.	TRBJ2-7	CAIMGEGSDYEQYF	TGTGCCATCATGGGGGAAGGGTCCGACTACGAGCAGTACTTC
15	TRBV15	once	TRBD2	TRBJ2-1	CATSRETLAGDEQFF	TGTGCCACCAGCAGAGAAACACTAGCGGGTGATGAGCAGTTCTTC
16	TRBV30	.	TRBD2	TRBJ2-7	CAWSVPAGGPYYEQYF	TGTGCCTGGAGTGTACCAGCGGGAGGGCCCTACTACGAGCAGTACTTC
16	TRBV18	.	TRBD2	TRBJ2-3	CASSRTSGRSTDTQYF	TGTGCCAGCTCACGGACTAGCGGGAGGTCAACAGATACGCAGTATTTT
17	TRBV12-5	.	TRBD1	TRBJ1-5	CASGLDPGTGTNQPQHF	TGTGCTAGTGGTTTGGACCCCGGGACAGGGACGAATCAGCCCCAGCATTTT
16	TRBV4-3	.	.	TRBJ1-6	CASSQGIRGTNSPLHF	TGCGCCAGCAGCCAAGGGATTCGGGGAACAAATTCACCCCTCCACTTT
15	TRBV30	once	TRBD1	TRBJ1-6	CAWSVPGQGDSPLHF	TGTGCCTGGAGTGTACCGGGACAGGGGGATTCACCCCTCCACTTT
12	TRBV13	.	.	TRBJ1-1	CASSLQDTEAFF	TGTGCCAGCAGCTTACAGGACACTGAAGCTTTCTTT
17	TRBV27	.	TRBD2	TRBJ2-1	CASSLWASGGEAGEQFF	TGTGCCAGCAGTTTATGGGCTAGCGGGGGGGAAGCCGGCGAGCAGTTCTTC
15	TRBV14	.	.	TRBJ1-3	CASSQGSYMRNTIYF	TGTGCCAGCAGCCAAGGATCATATATGAGAAACACCATATATTTT
15	TRBV6-4	.	TRBD2	TRBJ2-3	CASSSSGSGADTQYF	TGTGCCAGCAGTTCTAGCGGGAGTGGGGCAGATACGCAGTATTTT
14	TRBV9	.	TRBD2	TRBJ2-3	CASSPGTSGGAVYF	TGTGCCAGCAGCCCCGGGACTAGCGGGGGGGCCGTGTATTTT
18	TRBV18	.	TRBD2	TRBJ2-7	CASSPTLGYGRAAYEQYF	TGTGCCAGCTCACCCACTCTAGGGTACGGGAGGGCTGCCTACGAGCAGTACTTC
15	TRBV30	.	.	TRBJ1-1	CAWSVRGGLGTEAFF	TGTGCCTGGAGTGTACGAGGGGGATTGGGCACTGAAGCTTTCTTT
12	TRBV29-1	once	.	TRBJ1-2	CSLGEAGYGYTF	TGCAGCCTTGGGGAGGCGGGCTATGGCTACACCTTC
16	TRBV27	.	.	TRBJ2-2	CASRPQEGWGAGELFF	TGTGCCAGCAGACCACAGGAGGGTTGGGGGGCCGGGGAGCTGTTTTTT
16	TRBV11-1	.	.	TRBJ2-1	CASTSSLHYSYNEQFF	TGTGCCAGCACCTCTTCCCTCCATTACTCCTACAATGAGCAGTTCTTC
15	TRBV6-4	.	.	TRBJ1-2	CASRVTDSNNYGYTF	TGTGCCAGCAGGGTAACGGACAGTAATAACTATGGCTACACCTTC
13	TRBV19	.	TRBD1	TRBJ1-6	CATRDRVDSPLHF	TGTGCCACTCGAGACAGGGTGGATTCACCCCTCCACTTT
13	TRBV29-1	.	.	TRBJ2-5	CSARGARGETQYF	TGCAGCGCCCGGGGGGCGCGAGGGGAGACCCAGTACTTC
17	TRBV9	.	TRBD2	TRBJ2-5	CASSPVGLAGGQETQYF	TGTGCCAGCAGCCCCGTAGGCTTAGCGGGGGGCCAAGAGACCCAGTACTTC
16	TRBV5-1	.	TRBD1	TRBJ2-2	CASSLQDRGQSGELFF	TGCGCCAGCAGCTTGCAAGACAGGGGGCAGTCCGGGGAGCTGTTTTTT
14	TRBV27	.	.	TRBJ1-2	CASSPRQTNYGYTF	TGTGCCAGCAGTCCCCGGCAGACTAACTATGGCTACACCTTC
14	TRBV7-9	few	.	TRBJ2-7	CASSPTDGAGEQYF	TGTGCCAGCAGCCCGACGGACGGGGCGGGTGAGCAGTACTTC
17	TRBV7-2	.	TRBD2	TRBJ2-1	CASSPWALAGGQDEQFF	TGTGCCAGCAGCCCATGGGCCCTAGCGGGGGGCCAGGATGAGCAGTTCTTC